These 3 T cell receptor beta chains were all obtained from the same sample, sequenced in a study of T cell responses to AZD1222 COVID-19 vaccine. The protocol was immunoSEQ multiplex PCR, while the TCRdb copy is restricted to in-frame clones and leaves out a portion. The sample consists of over 110,000 clones, 91% of them appearing once. Here the sequenced sample was peripheral blood, taken on day 0 of AZD1222 vaccination. The receptors come from an adult in good health.

The genes are TRBV11-3 and TRBJ2-7; D is possibly TRBD1 (5 bases). Trimming removed 6 bases from V and 2 bases from J, with 11 bases in between. There are 13 residues in the CDR3. Per germline, CDR1 SGHNT and CDR2 YENEEA. The CDR3 bases are TGTGCCAGCAGAATTACAGGAACCTACGAGCAGTACTTC. Protein sequence: CASRITGTYEQYF.

This chain connects TRBV27 to TRBJ1-2; TRBD1 matches 10 bases. V lost 4 bases and J lost 6; bases outside the gene matches: 2. This CDR3 comprises 13 residues. Germline V gene lookup returns CDR1 MNHEY and CDR2 SMNVEV (reference sequence). In DNA, the CDR3 is TGTGCCAGCAGTTGGACAGGGGGAAATGGCTACACCTTC. This sequence encodes CASSWTGGNGYTF.

CDR3: CASSLNGRGRDRGGYTF. CDR3 bases: TGTGCCAGCAGCTTAAATGGGAGGGGCCGGGACAGGGGTGGCTACACCTTC. V gene TRBV7-3 combines with J gene TRBJ1-2; 10 bases fit TRBD1. The CDR3 length is 17 residues. Per germline, CDR1 SGHTA and CDR2 FQGTGA. V was pared by 1 base and J by 7 bases, with 12 bases of the junction left unmatched.